Listed below are T cell receptor beta chains from one sample, sequenced in a study of regulatory T cells in long-lasting Graves disease. In TCRdb, the multiplex PCR reads were re-called with MiXCR into one record per CDR3 protein. The sample lists a few hundred thousand distinct CDR3 sequences, around an eighth occurring once. The sample also formed part of further work on T cells in Graves' hyperthyroidism and ophthalmopathy.

The sample consisted of peripheral blood mononuclear cells (PBMCs), taken at new diagnosis, from a patient treated with antithyroid drugs. The receptors come from a man younger than 40 with Graves disease. Both conserved end residues are trimmed from each CDR3.

V gene,CDR3 protein
TRBV2,ASRGGQGYTGELF
TRBV20-1,SAISGSGLRSTDTQY
TRBV4-2,ASSQVGGTSQGEQY
TRBV29-1,SVVNYYTEAF
TRBV5-6,ASSLAADTYNEQF
TRBV5-1,ASSLDGDPSYEQY
TRBV19,ASSSRLGSYNEQF
TRBV19,ASSKQAQGTEAF
TRBV5-1,ASSLGAGTGNTIY
TRBV9,ASSVAINSGELF
TRBV28,ASFYRKPGLAGGLNEQF
TRBV5-1,ASSYHNTEAF
TRBV19,ASSIGLAGVDEQY
TRBV9,ASSAVGANVLT
TRBV18,ASSPTRQGETQY
TRBV19,ASSRILAGVNNEQF
TRBV5-4,ATQHSSGQGFYEQY
TRBV20-1,SARDLQASYNEQF
TRBV7-2,ASSLVGLTDEQY
TRBV5-8,ASSRTSAQETQY
TRBV2,ASLQNTGELF
TRBV28,ASSYGTSLYNEQF
TRBV5-1,ASSLGREHSYEQY
TRBV27,ASSLSVAYEQY
TRBV7-9,ASSLQAGANEQF
TRBV27,ASSRPSGGYNEQF
TRBV5-5,ASSLGAGDR
TRBV5-1,ASSLGWRGEYNEQF
TRBV30,AWSVTGVNEQY
TRBV11-2,ASSPRGHEKLF
TRBV2,ASRPVSTNEKLF
TRBV6-1,ASSEALRVEEF
TRBV9,ASSGRPGQQINTGELF
TRBV3-1,ASSQLSGSDYT
TRBV9,ASSAAGGLDEQY
TRBV29-1,SVVDRPYEQY
TRBV20-1,SAGPTGKAF
TRBV7-2,ASSPGPGTPHGYT
TRBV2,ASSYDRGNYGYT
TRBV5-1,ASSPMGGGSNQPQH
TRBV5-1,ASLGGREGLADTQY
TRBV12-3/TRBV12-4,ASSPRDTSNQPQH
TRBV29-1,SVEGQSGESSYEQY
TRBV7-3,ASSLTGRLNEQF
TRBV27,ASSWTGLNYEQY
TRBV14,ASSPRLAGVGETQY
TRBV2,ASRGENGQPQH
TRBV29-1,SVRARGLPEHGYT
TRBV5-1,ASRWQTGRETQY
TRBV6-1,ASRPFISSPLH
TRBV2,ASTTGQGANSPLH
TRBV28,ASSRAGTGNEKLF
TRBV9,ASSVDGSYNEQF
TRBV6-9,ASSYSPVPGLALYNEQF